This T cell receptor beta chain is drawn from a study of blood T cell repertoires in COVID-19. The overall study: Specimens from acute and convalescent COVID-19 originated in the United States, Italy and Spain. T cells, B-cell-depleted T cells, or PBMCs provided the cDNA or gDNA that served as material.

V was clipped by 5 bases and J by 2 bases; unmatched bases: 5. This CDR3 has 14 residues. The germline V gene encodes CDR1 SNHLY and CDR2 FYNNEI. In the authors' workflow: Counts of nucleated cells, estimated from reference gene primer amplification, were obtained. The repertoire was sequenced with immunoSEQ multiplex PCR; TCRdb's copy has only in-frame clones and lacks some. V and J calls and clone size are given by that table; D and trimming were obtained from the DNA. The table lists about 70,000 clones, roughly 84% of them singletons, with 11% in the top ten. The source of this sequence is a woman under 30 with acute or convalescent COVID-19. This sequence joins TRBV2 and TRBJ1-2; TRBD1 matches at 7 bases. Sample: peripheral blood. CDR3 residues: CASSPTGPNYGYTF. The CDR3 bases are TGTGCCAGCAGTCCGACAGGGCCAAACTATGGCTACACCTTC.